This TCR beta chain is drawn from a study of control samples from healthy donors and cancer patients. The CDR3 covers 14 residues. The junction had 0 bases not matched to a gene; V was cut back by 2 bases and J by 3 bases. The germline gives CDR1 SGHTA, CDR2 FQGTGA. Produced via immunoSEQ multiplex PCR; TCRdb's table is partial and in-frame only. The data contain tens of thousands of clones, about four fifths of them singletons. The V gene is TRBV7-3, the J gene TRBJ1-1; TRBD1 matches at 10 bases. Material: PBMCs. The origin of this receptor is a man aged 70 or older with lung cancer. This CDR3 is CASSLGTGDTEAFF. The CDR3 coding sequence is TGTGCCAGCAGCTTAGGGACAGGGGACACTGAAGCTTTCTTT.